The 24 T cell receptor beta chains below come from one sample, sequenced in a study of T cell repertoires in cytomegalovirus infection (dated by TCRdb to 2018 to 2020). Sequencing relied on an Illumina HiSeq 1500. The public reads were reprocessed in TCRdb via fastp at Q25 and MiXCR, keeping in-frame beta chains. Rows are unified per CDR3 protein, each entry keeping the most common DNA and genes. The sample table records a few hundred thousand distinct CDR3 sequences; 17% of these occur just once. The ten largest clones capture around half of the sample. Material: CD8+ T cells from PBMCs. Receptors originate from a human donor in good health (CMV status not recorded). Some clones in this sample may be carry-over from other donors' samples.

CDR3: CATSGDFSGGVYNEQFF. The CDR3, as DNA: TGTGCCACCAGCGGGGATTTTAGCGGGGGGGTCTACAATGAGCAGTTCTTC. This chain connects TRBV15 to TRBJ2-1; 11 nucleotides match TRBD2. Trimming removed 5 bases from V and 3 bases from J; junction bases left unmatched: 9. The CDR3 runs 17 residues. Germline V lookup: CDR1 LNHNV, CDR2 YYDKDF (reference sequence).

This clonotype was observed at least ten times. The chain carries TRBV6-5 and TRBJ1-1, with D possibly being TRBD1 (5 bases). CDR1 and CDR2 (germline): MNHEY, SVGAGI. Deletions cut 7 bases from V and 5 bases from J, with 17 bases between. The CDR3 extends over 14 amino acids. The CDR3 bases are TGTGCCAGCAACCCCGGGGGGTTGGGAACTGAAGCTTTCTTT. It encodes CASNPGGLGTEAFF.

This clonotype was seen at least ten times. The V and J genes are TRBV6-2 or TRBV6-3 and TRBJ2-5; TRBD1 matches 7 bases. This CDR3 contains 15 residues. V was pared by 7 bases and J by 5 bases, with 13 bases of the junction left unmatched. Germline V lookup: CDR1 MNHEY, CDR2 SVGEGT. In DNA form, the CDR3 reads TGTGCCAGCACCGAGGGGGACAGAGTATTGGAGACCCAGTACTTC. As protein: CASTEGDRVLETQYF.

This clonotype was seen a handful of times. The V gene is TRBV12-3 or TRBV12-4, the J gene TRBJ2-3; the D gene is possibly TRBD1 (5 bases). The CDR3 length is 17 residues. With 4 bases removed from V and 4 bases from J, the gap between germline ends came to 21 bases. The CDR3 region is CASSSPFQGIDPDTQYF. The CDR3 nucleotides are TGTGCCAGCAGTTCCCCATTCCAGGGAATTGATCCAGATACGCAGTATTTT.

The genes are TRBV2 and TRBJ2-3; 11 nucleotides agree with TRBD2. Per germline, CDR1 SNHLY and CDR2 FYNNEI. There are 13 residues in the CDR3. Trimming cost V 10 bases and J 3 bases; bases outside gene matches: 3. The CDR3 DNA sequence: TGTGCCAACGCTAGCGGGGGGACAGATACGCAGTATTTT. It translates to CANASGGTDTQYF.

The genes are TRBV13 and TRBJ2-7, with D possibly being TRBD1 or TRBD2 (5 bases each). The ends were cut back, 5 bases at V and 7 bases at J, with 24 bases in the middle. This CDR3 is 16 amino acids long. Germline V gives CDR1 PRHDT, CDR2 FYEKMQ (reference sequence). The CDR3 loop reads CASSPASGRGLREQYF. The CDR3 coding sequence is TGTGCCAGCAGCCCCGCCTCGGGGCGAGGTTTGAGGGAGCAGTACTTC. Complete variable domain (other parts from reference TRBV13 and TRBJ2-7): AAGVIQSPRHLIKEKRETATLKCYPIPRHDTVYWYQQGPGQDPQFLISFYEKMQSDKGSIPDRFSAQQFSDYHSELNMSSLELGDSALYFCASSPASGRGLREQYFGPGTRLTVT.

The rearrangement links TRBV12-3 or TRBV12-4 to TRBJ1-1, with TRBD1 matching 7 bases. Trimming removed 11 bases from V and 5 bases from J; junction bases left unmatched: 8. The CDR3 is made up of 12 amino acids. The CDR3 DNA reads TGTGCCGCCCAGGGGGTGGGGACTGAAGCTTTCTTT. Residues: CAAQGVGTEAFF.

This clonotype was counted ten times or more. This chain links TRBV5-4 with TRBJ1-3; D is unclear. V shed 1 base and J shed 9 bases, with 11 bases lying between them. The CDR3 length is 13 residues. Germline assignment: CDR1 SGHNT and CDR2 YYREEE (reference sequence). CDR3 nucleotide sequence: TGTGCCAGCAGCTTGCGTGGATCAGGCACCATATATTTT. Its protein product is CASSLRGSGTIYF.

This clonotype occurred many times. The rearrangement joins TRBV5-4 to TRBJ2-3; D remains ambiguous. With 2 bases removed from V and 9 bases from J, the gap between germline ends came to 10 bases. The CDR3 consists of 12 residues. Germline V CDR1 and CDR2: SGHNT, YYREEE (reference sequence). CDR3: CASSFGARTQYF. The DNA of the CDR3 is TGTGCCAGCAGCTTCGGTGCAAGGACGCAGTATTTT.

This clonotype was observed many times. This chain joins TRBV4-1 and TRBJ2-3; TRBD1 might be the D (5 bases). Per the germline V gene, CDR1 is MGHRA and CDR2 is YSYEKL. Trimming shortened V by 0 bases and J by 5 bases, and 18 bases separated the two germline ends. CDR3 length: 17 residues. As DNA, the CDR3 is TGCGCCAGCAGCCAAGAAGGGGCCATGACCCTCCAAGATACGCAGTATTTT. It yields the protein CASSQEGAMTLQDTQYF.

The table lists this clonotype with a few counts. The chain carries TRBV29-1 and TRBJ2-7; D may be TRBD2 (6 bases). Deletions cut 6 bases from V and 4 bases from J, with 13 bases between. The germline V gene encodes CDR1 SQVTM and CDR2 ANQGSEA. The CDR3 sequence is 12 residues long. The CDR3 spells CSVGGRNYEQYF. The CDR3, as DNA: TGCAGCGTGGGGGGACGGAATTACGAGCAGTACTTC.

There are a few counts of this clonotype. This rearrangement joins TRBV6-5 to TRBJ2-3, with 7 bases fitting TRBD1. J gave up 11 bases and V 4 bases, and 9 bases lay outside the gene matches. The CDR3 covers 13 residues. The germline V gene has CDR1 MNHEY and CDR2 SVGAGI. The CDR3 coding sequence is TGTGCCAGCAGTTTTACCGGGACAGAGGGGCAGTATTTT. It specifies CASSFTGTEGQYF.

DNA of the CDR3: TGTGCCAGCAGCCCGGTGGGCCAAAATCAGCCCCAGCATTTT. This gives the protein CASSPVGQNQPQHF. The chain is built from TRBV7-9 and TRBJ1-5; D ambiguous. Per germline, CDR1 SEHNR and CDR2 FQNEAQ (reference sequence). Between the trimmed V and J ends, which lost 5 bases and 4 bases, there was a span of 12 bases. The CDR3 is 14 residues long.

This clonotype was seen only a few times. The V gene is TRBV5-4, the J gene TRBJ2-2; TRBD1 aligns across 9 bases. This CDR3 has 15 residues. V was clipped by 4 bases and J by 2 bases; unmatched bases: 3. Looked up from germline, CDR1 is SGHNT and CDR2 is YYREEE (reference sequence). CDR3 coding DNA: TGTGCCAGCAGCAAGGGACAGGGTAACACCGGGGAGCTGTTTTTT. This sequence encodes CASSKGQGNTGELFF.

V usage is TRBV6-1 and J usage is TRBJ2-7, with 7 bases matching TRBD2. Germline loops: CDR1 MNHNS, CDR2 SASEGT. This CDR3 is built from 13 residues. Germline trimming cut 2 bases from V and 4 bases from J; bases unmatched to any gene: 2. The DNA for the CDR3 is TGTGCCAGCAGTGAAAGCGGGATTTACGAGCAGTACTTC. This gives the protein CASSESGIYEQYF.

The chain recombines TRBV7-9 with TRBJ2-7; 11 nucleotides align to TRBD1. This CDR3 contains 14 residues. Germline trimming cut 5 bases from V and 2 bases from J; bases unmatched to any gene: 2. Germline CDR1 reads SEHNR; CDR2 reads FQNEAQ (reference sequence). CDR3 sequence: CASSEDRGPYEQYF. Written as DNA, the CDR3 is TGTGCCAGCAGCGAGGACAGGGGGCCCTACGAGCAGTACTTC.

The chain recombines TRBV28 with TRBJ1-2; possibly TRBD1 for D (5 bases). CDR1 and CDR2 (germline): MDHEN, SYDVKM. Deletions cut 1 base from V and 0 bases from J, with 9 bases between. The CDR3 runs 15 residues. The CDR3 DNA is TGTGCCAGCAGTTTATTGCAGGGATCTAACTATGGCTACACCTTC. This encodes CASSLLQGSNYGYTF.

This clonotype showed up just a few times. V gene TRBV15 combines with J gene TRBJ2-7; D uncertain. V lost 0 bases and J 0 bases, leaving 6 bases between the germline ends. The CDR3 runs 14 residues. Germline V gene data show CDR1 as LNHNV and CDR2 as YYDKDF (reference sequence). CDR3 DNA: TGTGCCACCAGCAGAGACAGTTCCTCCTACGAGCAGTACTTC. It is translated as CATSRDSSSYEQYF.

This clonotype showed up many times. This chain connects TRBV4-2 to TRBJ1-1, with TRBD1 as a possible D gene (6 bases). V was pared by 2 bases and J by 5 bases, with 21 bases between. The CDR3 runs 17 residues. Germline assignment: CDR1 LGHNA and CDR2 YNFKEQ. The chain's CDR3 is CASSQLQTGLAGTEAFF. The CDR3 DNA follows: TGTGCCAGCAGCCAACTGCAAACAGGGCTGGCTGGGACTGAAGCTTTCTTT.

This chain connects TRBV19 to TRBJ1-5; possible D gene TRBD1, 5 bases. The germline V and J ends were trimmed by 6 bases and 5 bases, with 17 bases remaining between them. CDR3 length equals 15 residues. The germline V gene encodes CDR1 LNHDA and CDR2 SQIVND (reference sequence). This CDR3 reads CASSTRDAGYQPQHF. As DNA, the CDR3 is TGTGCCAGTAGCACCCGGGACGCCGGGTATCAGCCCCAGCATTTT.

In its sample, this clonotype was seen a few times. The chain couples TRBV25-1 to TRBJ2-7; possibly TRBD1 for D (6 bases). The CDR3 runs 13 residues. V was clipped by 10 bases and J by 4 bases, with 17 bases between them. Germline V lookup: CDR1 MGHDK, CDR2 SYGVNS. The CDR3 spells CATGGQSSYEQYF. For the CDR3, the DNA is TGTGCCACCGGAGGACAGTCCTCGTACGAGCAGTACTTC.

This clonotype was observed a few times. The chain carries TRBV5-4 and TRBJ2-1; D assignment may be TRBD1 or TRBD2 (6 bases each). The germline V and J ends were trimmed by 4 bases and 5 bases, with 16 bases remaining between them. The CDR3 is made up of 15 amino acids. CDR1 is SGHNT, CDR2 YYREEE, per germline (reference sequence). CDR3 in amino acids: CASSGGTTSNNEQFF. CDR3 DNA sequence: TGTGCCAGCAGCGGCGGGACAACCTCAAACAATGAGCAGTTCTTC.

This clonotype was recorded many times. The chain links TRBV6-2 or TRBV6-3 to TRBJ1-2; 9 bases line up with TRBD1. Germline lookup yields CDR1 MNHEY and CDR2 SVGEGT. The CDR3 is made up of 15 amino acids. After removal of 4 bases from V and 6 bases from J, the junction contained 9 bases not matched to a gene. The CDR3 DNA reads as TGTGCCAGCAGTTCCCAGATTTGGACAGGGGATGGCTACACCTTC. As protein: CASSSQIWTGDGYTF.

This clonotype was detected ten times or more. The chain has TRBV7-9 and TRBJ2-5; 10 bases align to TRBD2. Germline assignment: CDR1 SEHNR and CDR2 FQNEAQ (reference sequence). The CDR3 consists of 15 residues. The V gene end was trimmed by 3 bases and the J gene end by 9 bases; junction bases not matched to a gene: 10. The CDR3 spells CASSFLAGASGAQYF. For the CDR3, the DNA is TGTGCCAGCAGCTTCCTAGCGGGGGCCTCGGGGGCCCAGTACTTC.